This is a list of T cell receptor beta chains from one sample in a study of response to subunit inactivated influenza vaccine. MiXCR was run by TCRdb on the RT-PCR reads, yielding one entry per CDR3 protein. The top ten hold roughly 13% of the sample, which has more than 400,000 distinct CDR3 sequences, 7.2% seen once. Sequencing was performed on PBMCs from blood, taken about 23 months after vaccination. These receptors originate from a man aged 50 to 69 who received an inactivated influenza vaccine. CDR3s include the opening cysteine and the closing phenylalanine or tryptophan. D genes are given only for firm matches. Only some rows state a clone size, as once, few, many or a class for expanded clones.

V gene,clone size,J gene,D gene,CDR3 protein,CDR3 DNA
TRBV11-2,.,TRBJ2-1,.,CASSLEKIPYNEQFF,TGTGCCAGCAGCTTAGAGAAGATACCTTACAATGAGCAGTTCTTC
TRBV6-1,many,TRBJ2-3,.,CASSARWELPDTQYF,TGTGCCAGCAGTGCAAGATGGGAGCTCCCAGATACGCAGTATTTT
TRBV15,few,TRBJ2-1,TRBD2,CATSTIAGTSGRRLSSYNEQFF,TGTGCCACCAGCACCATCGCCGGGACTAGCGGGAGAAGATTAAGCTCCTACAATGAGCAGTTCTTC
TRBV7-2,.,TRBJ2-6,.,CASSYSGSADVLTF,TGTGCCAGCAGCTACTCCGGGTCCGCCGACGTCCTGACTTTC
TRBV7-2,few,TRBJ2-2,.,CASSLALSTGELFF,TGTGCCAGCAGCTTAGCCCTATCCACCGGGGAGCTGTTTTTT
TRBV25-1,.,TRBJ1-3,TRBD1,CASSRTGRSGNTIYF,TGTGCCAGCAGCAGGACAGGGCGTTCTGGAAACACCATATATTTT
TRBV29-1,many,TRBJ2-2,TRBD1,CSAGQENTGELFF,TGCAGCGCGGGACAGGAGAACACCGGGGAGCTGTTTTTT
TRBV6-1,few,TRBJ2-5,TRBD1,CASSRDTGGRSETQYF,TGTGCCAGCAGCCGCGACACAGGGGGAAGGTCAGAGACCCAGTACTTC
TRBV7-8,.,TRBJ1-6,.,CASSLEREDNSPLHF,TGTGCCAGCAGCTTAGAACGGGAGGATAATTCACCCCTCCACTTT
TRBV14,.,TRBJ1-4,.,CASSNRPGPNEKLFF,TGTGCCAGCAGCAATAGACCCGGCCCTAATGAAAAACTGTTTTTT
TRBV27,many,TRBJ1-1,.,CASSSPPHYTEAFF,TGTGCCAGCAGTTCTCCTCCCCACTACACTGAAGCTTTCTTT
TRBV20-1,few,TRBJ1-1,.,CSARLGGMNTEAFF,TGCAGTGCTAGGCTAGGGGGGATGAACACTGAAGCTTTCTTT
TRBV4-1,few,TRBJ2-1,.,CASSQGIVAASYNEQFF,TGCGCCAGCAGCCAAGGCATAGTAGCGGCCTCCTACAATGAGCAGTTCTTC
TRBV5-1,.,TRBJ2-5,.,CASSLSEGQETQYF,TGCGCCAGCAGCTTGTCGGAGGGGCAAGAGACCCAGTACTTC
TRBV20-1,.,TRBJ1-2,.,CSSRKGGYGYTF,TGCAGCTCAAGGAAGGGGGGCTATGGCTACACCTTC
TRBV5-1,once,TRBJ2-1,.,CASSLMPGGGNEQFF,TGCGCCAGCAGCTTGATGCCAGGGGGGGGCAATGAGCAGTTCTTC
TRBV28,many,TRBJ1-6,.,CASGPRPNSPLHF,TGTGCCAGCGGGCCCCGTCCTAATTCACCCCTCCACTTT
TRBV6-2/TRBV6-3,few,TRBJ2-2,TRBD1,CASSRDRGTTGELFF,TGTGCCAGCAGCCGCGACAGGGGAACGACCGGGGAGCTGTTTTTT
TRBV10-2,many,TRBJ1-1,.,CASSDDLGNTEAFF,TGCGCCAGCAGTGATGATTTGGGGAACACTGAAGCTTTCTTT
TRBV28,.,TRBJ2-1,TRBD2,CASNSGRARNEQFF,TGTGCCAGCAATAGCGGGAGGGCCCGCAATGAGCAGTTCTTC
TRBV18,few,TRBJ2-1,.,CASSPPVFGKHNEQFF,TGTGCCAGCTCACCACCGGTTTTCGGGAAGCACAATGAGCAGTTCTTC
TRBV24-1,few,TRBJ2-7,.,CATSDLRGSVEEQYF,TGTGCCACCAGTGATTTACGGGGTTCCGTCGAGGAGCAGTACTTC
TRBV5-6,few,TRBJ1-2,.,CASIISGAANYGYTF,TGTGCCAGCATCATATCGGGCGCCGCCAACTATGGCTACACCTTC
TRBV5-1,few,TRBJ2-2,.,CASSPITQGNTGELFF,TGCGCCAGCAGCCCCATTACCCAGGGTAATACCGGGGAGCTGTTTTTT
TRBV29-1,many,TRBJ2-1,TRBD2,CRAGDSYNEQFF,TGCAGGGCGGGGGACTCCTACAATGAGCAGTTCTTC
TRBV28,few,TRBJ1-6,.,CASIPRGHPGSPLHF,TGTGCCAGCATCCCACGGGGACACCCGGGCTCACCCCTCCACTTT
TRBV29-1,many,TRBJ2-7,TRBD2,CSVEVAGQYEQYF,TGCAGCGTTGAGGTAGCGGGCCAGTACGAGCAGTACTTC
TRBV4-3,.,TRBJ2-1,TRBD1,CASSQDRTGSYNEQFF,TGCGCCAGCAGCCAAGATAGGACAGGGTCCTACAATGAGCAGTTCTTC
TRBV6-1,many,TRBJ2-7,.,CASNGLNSYEQYF,TGTGCCAGCAACGGGCTGAATTCCTACGAGCAGTACTTC